The following is a T cell receptor beta chain sequence with its context. These data originate in a study of blood T cell repertoires in COVID-19. For the study at large: The samples span acute and convalescent COVID-19 from the United States, Italy and Spain. The analysed material was cDNA or gDNA that came from T cells, B-cell-depleted T cells, or PBMCs.

V was pared by 1 base and J by 4 bases, with 4 bases of the junction left unmatched. Germline V gene sequence: CDR1 KGHDR, CDR2 SFDVKD. The CDR3 is made up of 15 amino acids. Original processing methods: Quantification of nucleated cells was approximated via reference gene primer amplification. Here immunoSEQ multiplex PCR was the method, and the copy in TCRdb shows in-frame clones only, minus some. The D gene and trimming were derived from the DNA, and the V and J assignments and clone size from that table. There are tens of thousands of clones in the sample; around 89% occur only once, and 4.8% lies in the top ten.

The V gene is TRBV24-1, the J gene TRBJ2-3, with 7 nucleotides matching TRBD2. The source of this sequence is a woman of 80 years or more with active COVID-19. The sample comprised peripheral blood. CDR3: CATSDFVAGADTQYF. The CDR3, as DNA: TGTGCCACCAGTGATTTTGTCGCGGGAGCAGATACGCAGTATTTT.